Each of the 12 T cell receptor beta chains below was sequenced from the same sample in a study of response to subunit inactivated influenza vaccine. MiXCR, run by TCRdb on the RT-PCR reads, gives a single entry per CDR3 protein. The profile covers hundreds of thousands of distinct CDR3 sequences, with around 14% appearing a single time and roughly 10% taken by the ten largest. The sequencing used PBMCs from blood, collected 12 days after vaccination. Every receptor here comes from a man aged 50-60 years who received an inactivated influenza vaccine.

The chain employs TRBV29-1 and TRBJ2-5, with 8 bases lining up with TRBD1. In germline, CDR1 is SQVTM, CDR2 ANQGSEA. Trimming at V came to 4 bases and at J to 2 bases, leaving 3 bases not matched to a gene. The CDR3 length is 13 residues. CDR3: CSVGDRSQETQYF. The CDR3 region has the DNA TGCAGCGTTGGGGACAGGTCACAAGAGACCCAGTACTTC.

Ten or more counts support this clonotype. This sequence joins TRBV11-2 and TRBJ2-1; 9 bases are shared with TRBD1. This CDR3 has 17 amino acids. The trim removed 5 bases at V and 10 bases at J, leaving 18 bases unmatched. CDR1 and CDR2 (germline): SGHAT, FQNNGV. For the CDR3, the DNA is TGTGCCAGCAGCCCATCGAATAACCGGGACAGGGCATGGGAGCAGTTCTTC. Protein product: CASSPSNNRDRAWEQFF.

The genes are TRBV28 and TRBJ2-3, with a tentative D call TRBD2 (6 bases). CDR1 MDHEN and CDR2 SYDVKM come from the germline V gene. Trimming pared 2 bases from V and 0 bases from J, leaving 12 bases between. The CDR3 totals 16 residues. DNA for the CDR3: TGTGCCAGCAGTTTACGGGGGAGAGTTAGCACAGATACGCAGTATTTT. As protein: CASSLRGRVSTDTQYF.

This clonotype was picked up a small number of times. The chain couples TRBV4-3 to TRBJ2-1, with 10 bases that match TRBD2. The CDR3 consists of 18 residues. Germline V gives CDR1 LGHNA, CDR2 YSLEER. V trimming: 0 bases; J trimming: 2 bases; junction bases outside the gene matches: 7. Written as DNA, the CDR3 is TGCGCCAGCAGCCAAGATCGGGGAGCGGGAGGGCCCTACAATGAGCAGTTCTTC. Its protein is CASSQDRGAGGPYNEQFF.

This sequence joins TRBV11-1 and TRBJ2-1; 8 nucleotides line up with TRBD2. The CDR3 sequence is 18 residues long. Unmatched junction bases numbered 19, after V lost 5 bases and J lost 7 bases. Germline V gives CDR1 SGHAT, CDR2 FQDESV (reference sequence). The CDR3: CASSLSPWGSGTRNEQFF. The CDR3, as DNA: TGTGCCAGCAGCCTCTCTCCCTGGGGTAGCGGGACGCGGAATGAGCAGTTCTTC.

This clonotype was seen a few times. CDR3 DNA: TGTGCCAGCAGTTACTCGGGGGACGTCCCGATACGGGCTTTCTTT. It is translated as CASSYSGDVPIRAFF. The V and J genes are TRBV6-2 or TRBV6-3 and TRBJ1-1; D is possibly TRBD1 (5 bases). There are 15 residues in the CDR3. Germline loops: CDR1 MNHEY, CDR2 SVGEGT. The V end lost 0 bases, the J end lost 11 bases, and 19 bases lay between the germline ends.

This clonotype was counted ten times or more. DNA of the CDR3: TGTGCCAGCAGTTTAGGTTCAGGGTCTGGCTACACCTTC. It codes for CASSLGSGSGYTF. The rearrangement links TRBV27 to TRBJ1-2; a weak D match, TRBD1 (5 bases). CDR1 is MNHEY, CDR2 SMNVEV, per germline (reference sequence). V lost 2 bases and J lost 7, with 11 bases in between. CDR3 length: 13 amino acids.

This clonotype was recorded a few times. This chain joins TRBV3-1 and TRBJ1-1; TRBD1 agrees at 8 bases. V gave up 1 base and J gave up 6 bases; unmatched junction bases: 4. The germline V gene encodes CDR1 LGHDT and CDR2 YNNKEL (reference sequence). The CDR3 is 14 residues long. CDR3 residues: CASSQGQGTSEAFF. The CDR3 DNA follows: TGTGCCAGCAGCCAAGGACAGGGGACCTCTGAAGCTTTCTTT.

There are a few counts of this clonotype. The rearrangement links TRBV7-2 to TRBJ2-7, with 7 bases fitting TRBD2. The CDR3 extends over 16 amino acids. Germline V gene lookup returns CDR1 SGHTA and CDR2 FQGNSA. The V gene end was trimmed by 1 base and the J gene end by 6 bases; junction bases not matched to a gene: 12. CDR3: CASSLELTRESFEQYF. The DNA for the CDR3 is TGTGCCAGCAGCTTAGAGTTAACGCGGGAGTCGTTCGAGCAGTACTTC.

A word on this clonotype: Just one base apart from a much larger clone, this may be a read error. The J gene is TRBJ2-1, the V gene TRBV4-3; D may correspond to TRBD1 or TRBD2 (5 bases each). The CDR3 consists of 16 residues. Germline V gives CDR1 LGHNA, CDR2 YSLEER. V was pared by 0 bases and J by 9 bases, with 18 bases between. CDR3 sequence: CASSQDMEAAGGEQFF. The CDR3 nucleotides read TGCGCCAGCAGCCAAGATATGGAAGCGGCTGGGGGTGAGCAGTTCTTC.

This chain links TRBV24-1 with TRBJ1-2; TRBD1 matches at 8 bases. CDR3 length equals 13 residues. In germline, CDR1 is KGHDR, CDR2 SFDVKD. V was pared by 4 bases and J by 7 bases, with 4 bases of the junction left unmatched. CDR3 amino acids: CATSDRTGSGYTF. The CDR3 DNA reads TGTGCCACCAGTGACCGGACAGGGAGTGGCTACACCTTC.

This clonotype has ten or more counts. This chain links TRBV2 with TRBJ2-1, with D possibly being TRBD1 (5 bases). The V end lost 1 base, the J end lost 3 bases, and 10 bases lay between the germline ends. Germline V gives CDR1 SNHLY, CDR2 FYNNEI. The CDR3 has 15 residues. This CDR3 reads CASSEEVQVYNEQFF. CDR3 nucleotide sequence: TGTGCCAGCAGTGAAGAGGTACAGGTCTACAATGAGCAGTTCTTC.